This TCR beta chain was obtained from a study of cytomegalovirus exposure and HLA in healthy donors. 13 Jbeta primers and 60 Vbeta primers were used for the PCR. Profiling relied on immunoSEQ multiplex PCR, and the TCRdb table lists in-frame clones only, not all of them. The repertoire holds about 130,000 clones, with around 69% as singletons. The sequenced material came from PBMCs. The receptor was isolated from a human donor in good health.

CDR3 in amino acids: CASSLIANTGELFF. The CDR3 coding sequence is TGTGCCAGCAGCTTGATAGCGAACACCGGGGAGCTGTTTTTT. V and J are TRBV5-4 and TRBJ2-2, with D uncertain. V was trimmed by 1 base and J by 0 bases, leaving 4 bases between them. This CDR3 contains 14 residues. CDR1 and CDR2 (germline): SGHNT, YYREEE (reference sequence).